This T cell receptor beta chain was identified in a study of naive and memory T cell subsets. This sample's treatment: skin biopsy from PPD injection site in Mantoux-positive individual. Unsorted total RNA, about 1 to 1000 ng, was DNase treated before reverse transcription. The sample holds many counts of this clonotype. Its target is not known. This CDR3 is built from 16 residues. With 4 bases removed from V and 0 bases from J, the gap between germline ends came to 13 bases. Germline CDR1 reads DFQATT; CDR2 reads SNEGSKA (reference sequence). For blood and skin samples, reverse transcription used TCR alpha and beta constant primers. Four PCR rounds used nested alpha and beta constant region primers plus the SP2 primer. In TCRdb, the UMI-ligation and nested PCR reads were re-called with MiXCR into one record per CDR3 protein. The sample has roughly 18,000 distinct CDR3 sequences; approximately 9.7% are singletons.

Study-level results: Tuberculin site TCR excess was interpreted as type IV hypersensitivity infiltration.

The chain recombines TRBV20-1 with TRBJ2-6; D gene ambiguous. This clonotype was obtained from an adult in good health. Sequences were derived from skin, sampled from a tuberculin skin test site. The CDR3 loop reads CSATVIGPSGANVLTF. The CDR3, as DNA: TGCAGTGCTACAGTCATCGGGCCCTCTGGGGCCAACGTCCTGACTTTC.